Below are 31 T cell receptor beta chains sequenced from a single sample in a study of PD-1 blockade in mismatch repair-deficient tumors. Profiled with immunoSEQ multiplex PCR; TCRdb holds only in-frame clones, not every one. The profile shows about 100,000 clones, under 90% of them singletons. The sample consisted of peripheral blood, taken about 33 weeks after starting pembrolizumab. These receptors were taken from an adult with mismatch repair-deficient cancer.

This chain connects TRBV5-5 to TRBJ2-1; D is ambiguous. The CDR3 runs to 11 residues. Trimming removed 1 base from V and 13 bases from J, with 9 bases in between. CDR1 is SGHKS and CDR2 is YYEKEE in the germline V gene (reference sequence). The DNA of the CDR3 is TGTGCCAGCAGCTTGCCTCAGAGCCAGTTCTTC. Encoded protein: CASSLPQSQFF.

This chain joins TRBV9 and TRBJ2-1; 11 bases agree with TRBD2. V was pared by 0 bases and J by 5 bases, with 4 bases of the junction left unmatched. The CDR3 sequence is 16 residues long. Germline V gene sequence: CDR1 SGDLS, CDR2 YYNGEE. The CDR3 nucleotides are TGTGCCAGCAGCGTAGTCACTAGCGGGAGCCACAATGAGCAGTTCTTC. Protein sequence: CASSVVTSGSHNEQFF.

The chain joins TRBV19 to TRBJ2-6, with D unclear. The CDR3 has 13 amino acids. CDR1 LNHDA and CDR2 SQIVND come from the germline V gene (reference sequence). V shed 6 bases and J shed 0 bases, with 3 bases lying between them. The CDR3 DNA reads as TGTGCCAGTAGCAACTCTGGGGCCAACGTCCTGACTTTC. Its protein product is CASSNSGANVLTF.

This chain connects TRBV6-1 to TRBJ2-3, with D hard to call. V was cut by 6 bases and J by 4 bases, with 14 bases left in between. The CDR3 runs to 14 residues. Germline CDR1 and CDR2: MNHNS and SASEGT. The CDR3 DNA reads TGTGCCAGCAGCCAAGAACTATCTTCAGATACGCAGTATTTT. It encodes CASSQELSSDTQYF.

This clone was observed a few times. The chain joins TRBV9 to TRBJ2-7, with 10 bases fitting TRBD2. J gave up 6 bases and V 0 bases, and 3 bases lay outside the gene matches. The CDR3 is 14 residues long. In germline, CDR1 is SGDLS, CDR2 YYNGEE. The CDR3 loop is CASSVGLAGVEQYF. For the CDR3, the DNA is TGTGCCAGCAGCGTAGGTCTAGCGGGAGTCGAGCAGTACTTC.

This chain connects TRBV19 to TRBJ1-3; the match to TRBD1 covers 8 bases. CDR3 length equals 15 residues. Germline V gives CDR1 LNHDA, CDR2 SQIVND (reference sequence). V lost 4 bases to trimming and J lost 4 bases; unmatched junction nucleotides: 6. The CDR3 sequence is CASSKTGESGNTIYF. The CDR3 DNA sequence: TGTGCCAGTAGTAAGACAGGGGAATCGGGAAACACCATATATTTT.

V gene TRBV5-1 combines with J gene TRBJ2-7, with D possibly being TRBD1 (6 bases). There are 14 residues in the CDR3. V lost 8 bases and J lost 1, with 16 bases in between. Germline CDR1 reads SGHRS; CDR2 reads YFSETQ. CDR3 loop: CASRTEELSYEQYF. The CDR3 DNA follows: TGCGCCAGTCGGACAGAAGAGCTTTCCTACGAGCAGTACTTC.

The gene calls are TRBV5-6 and TRBJ1-1; D uncertain. The CDR3 has 15 residues. Trimming shortened V by 0 bases and J by 1 base, and 10 bases separated the two germline ends. CDR1 is SGHDT and CDR2 is YYEEEE in the germline V gene. The CDR3 region is CASSLGPTKNTEAFF. DNA for the CDR3: TGTGCCAGCAGCTTGGGACCGACCAAGAACACTGAAGCTTTCTTT.

The chain links TRBV11-3 to TRBJ1-2, with D perhaps TRBD1 (5 bases). The CDR3 is 13 amino acids. Germline CDR1 reads SGHNT; CDR2 reads YENEEA. V lost 5 bases and J lost 8, with 15 bases in between. DNA for the CDR3: TGTGCCAGCAGCCAGGGTGTGTCATGGGGCTACACCTTC. It translates to CASSQGVSWGYTF. Complete variable domain (other parts from reference TRBV11-3 and TRBJ1-2): EAGVVQSPRYKIIEKKQPVAFWCNPISGHNTLYWYLQNLGQGPELLIRYENEEAVDDSQLPKDRFSAERLKGVDSTLKIQPAELGDSAVYLCASSQGVSWGYTFGSGTRLTVV.

This clone occurred once. The rearrangement joins TRBV6-5 to TRBJ2-7; D remains unclear. The germline V and J ends were trimmed by 4 bases and 3 bases, with 7 bases remaining between them. CDR3 length equals 12 residues. Germline V gene lookup returns CDR1 MNHEY and CDR2 SVGAGI. CDR3 in amino acids: CASSSTIYEQYF. In nucleotides, the CDR3 is TGTGCCAGCAGTTCAACGATCTACGAGCAGTACTTC.

V usage is TRBV6-4 and J usage is TRBJ1-2; no clear D gene. The CDR3 runs to 15 residues. Per the germline V gene, CDR1 is MRHNA and CDR2 is SNTAGT. Trimming cost V 0 bases and J 7 bases, with 15 bases left between them. Written as DNA, the CDR3 is TGTGCCAGCAGTGACTCTAGGCTCGTAGTAAGTGGCTACACCTTC. It translates to CASSDSRLVVSGYTF.

The chain is built from TRBV9 and TRBJ1-2; D unresolved. CDR1 and CDR2 (germline): SGDLS, YYNGEE. Trimming pared 4 bases from V and 4 bases from J, leaving 11 bases between. This CDR3 contains 13 residues. CDR3 nucleotide sequence: TGTGCCAGCAGCCCCGCAGAATTCTATGGCTACACCTTC. Translating it yields CASSPAEFYGYTF.

This clone was seen a few times. A junction end diverges from the germline sequence, so it may reflect a read error. V usage is TRBV2 and J usage is TRBJ2-3, with D perhaps TRBD2 (5 bases). CDR1 and CDR2 from the germline V gene are SNHLY and FYNNEI. CDR3 length equals 12 residues. The CDR3 is CASRDSLLTPTF. CDR3 bases: TGTGCCAGCAGGGACTCCCTTCTCACCCCGACTTTT.

As regards this clone: Additional DNA sequences in this sample encode the identical CDR3. This chain links TRBV7-9 with TRBJ2-5; 14 bases match TRBD2. Germline values: CDR1 SEHNR, CDR2 FQNEAQ (reference sequence). CDR3 length: 17 amino acids. V trimming: 5 bases; J trimming: 4 bases; junction bases outside the gene matches: 9. The CDR3 spells CASSPGGLAGVRETQYF. The DNA of the CDR3 is TGTGCCAGCAGCCCAGGGGGACTAGCGGGAGTTCGAGAGACCCAGTACTTC.

The chain is built from TRBV5-5 and TRBJ1-2; D is ambiguous. The CDR3 contains 13 residues. CDR1 and CDR2 from the germline V gene are SGHKS and YYEKEE (reference sequence). Trimming shortened V by 4 bases and J by 1 base, and 8 bases separated the two germline ends. The CDR3 region is CASSARFNYGYTF. CDR3 DNA: TGTGCCAGCAGCGCCCGATTTAACTATGGCTACACCTTC.

The rearrangement links TRBV7-9 to TRBJ1-2; D remains ambiguous. Germline CDR1 reads SEHNR; CDR2 reads FQNEAQ (reference sequence). Between the trimmed V and J ends, which lost 0 bases and 3 bases, there was a span of 8 bases. This CDR3 is 14 amino acids long. CDR3 sequence: CASSLASGYYGYTF. The CDR3 DNA reads TGTGCCAGCAGCTTAGCCAGCGGTTACTATGGCTACACCTTC.

The chain is built from TRBV27 and TRBJ2-2; 8 bases line up with TRBD2. V gave up 7 bases and J gave up 6 bases; unmatched junction bases: 25. The CDR3 consists of 20 residues. CDR1 and CDR2 (germline): MNHEY, SMNVEV (reference sequence). The CDR3 nucleotides are TGTGCCAGCACCTCCTATGTGGCGGGAGGAAGTCGGGCAGGCGCCGGGGAGCTGTTTTTT. Translating gives CASTSYVAGGSRAGAGELFF.

This clone has a handful of counts. The V call is TRBV2, the J call TRBJ1-1; D is uncertain. Germline V gene lookup returns CDR1 SNHLY and CDR2 FYNNEI. The V end lost 5 bases, the J end lost 3 bases, and 4 bases lay between the germline ends. This CDR3 spans 11 amino acids. CDR3 region: CASSSYTEAFF. CDR3 in DNA: TGTGCCAGCAGTTCTTACACTGAAGCTTTCTTT.

The rearrangement joins TRBV7-2 to TRBJ2-5, with D tentatively TRBD2 (6 bases). The germline V gene encodes CDR1 SGHTA and CDR2 FQGNSA. The CDR3 loop spans 15 amino acids. V was cut by 1 base and J by 5 bases, with 14 bases left in between. DNA of the CDR3: TGTGCCAGCAGCTTAGTGCGGGGTGGGGGGGAGACCCAGTACTTC. Protein product: CASSLVRGGGETQYF.

The V gene is TRBV7-3, the J gene TRBJ1-1; D unclear. The V end lost 5 bases, the J end lost 1 base, and 11 bases lay between the germline ends. There are 14 residues in the CDR3. Germline assignment: CDR1 SGHTA and CDR2 FQGTGA. The CDR3 DNA is TGTGCCAGCAGCCCAACTGGTCCGAACACTGAAGCTTTCTTT. It translates to CASSPTGPNTEAFF. Filled out from reference TRBV7-3 and TRBJ1-1, the complete variable domain reads GAGVSQTPSNKVTEKGKYVELRCDPISGHTALYWYRQSLGQGPEFLIYFQGTGAADDSGLPNDRFFAVRPEGSVSTLKIQRTERGDSAVYLCASSPTGPNTEAFFGQGTRLTVV.

This chain uses TRBV2 with TRBJ1-2, with D unclear. This CDR3 has 14 amino acids. CDR1 and CDR2 from the germline V gene are SNHLY and FYNNEI. V was pared by 4 bases and J by 4 bases, with 13 bases between. CDR3 in DNA: TGTGCCAGCAGTGCGGACTCGGAGATCTATGGCTACACCTTC. Protein product: CASSADSEIYGYTF.

The V call is TRBV6-6, the J call TRBJ2-7; the D gene is possibly TRBD2 (6 bases). Trimming took 0 bases from V and 0 from J, leaving 9 bases between them. Per the germline V gene, CDR1 is MNHNY and CDR2 is SVGAGI (reference sequence). The CDR3 has 15 amino acids. CDR3 residues: CASSYSLAASYEQYF. The CDR3, as DNA: TGTGCCAGCAGTTACTCTTTAGCGGCCTCCTACGAGCAGTACTTC.

On this clone itself: Other DNA sequences in the sample encode the same CDR3. This chain joins TRBV19 and TRBJ1-1; TRBD1 matches 10 bases. Per germline, CDR1 LNHDA and CDR2 SQIVND (reference sequence). Trimming at V came to 6 bases and at J to 1 base, leaving 2 bases not matched to a gene. The CDR3 is 14 residues long. The CDR3 protein is CASRGQGTNTEAFF. CDR3 coding DNA: TGTGCCAGTAGGGGACAGGGGACGAACACTGAAGCTTTCTTT.

The V and J genes are TRBV27 and TRBJ1-4; the D is unclear. The V end lost 4 bases, the J end lost 0 bases, and 9 bases lay between the germline ends. Germline CDR1 and CDR2: MNHEY and SMNVEV (reference sequence). The CDR3 is 15 residues long. CDR3 sequence (DNA): TGTGCCAGCAGTTCGTCAGTTGCAACTAATGAAAAACTGTTTTTT. Its protein is CASSSSVATNEKLFF.

This chain connects TRBV7-9 to TRBJ2-3; D remains ambiguous. Looked up from germline, CDR1 is SEHNR and CDR2 is FQNEAQ (reference sequence). V was clipped by 4 bases and J by 0 bases, with 8 bases between them. The CDR3 is 14 residues long. In nucleotides, the CDR3 is TGTGCCAGCAGCTCCGATAGTAGCACAGATACGCAGTATTTT. Encoded protein: CASSSDSSTDTQYF.

CDR3 DNA sequence: TGTGCCAGCAGTTTTAGGGATAGCAATCAGCCCCAGCATTTT. Amino acid sequence: CASSFRDSNQPQHF. The chain carries TRBV16 and TRBJ1-5; no reliable D call. Germline CDR1 reads KGHSY; CDR2 reads FQNENV. V was shortened by 6 bases and J by 0 bases, with 9 bases between the two germline ends. CDR3 length equals 14 residues.

The chain couples TRBV4-3 to TRBJ2-2, with TRBD2 identical over 7 bases. The CDR3 contains 14 residues. The J segment lost 7 bases and the V segment lost 2 bases, leaving 4 bases of the junction unmatched. In germline, CDR1 is LGHNA, CDR2 YSLEER. In nucleotides, the CDR3 is TGCGCCAGCAGCCAAACTAGCGAAATCGGGGAGCTGTTTTTT. Its translation: CASSQTSEIGELFF.

The rearrangement links TRBV7-6 to TRBJ2-7, with D perhaps TRBD1 or TRBD2 (7 bases each). This CDR3 is built from 14 residues. The V and J ends lost 5 bases and 2 bases respectively, with 13 bases between them. Germline CDR1 and CDR2: SGHVS and FNYEAQ. CDR3 in amino acids: CASSPGGGPYEQYF. CDR3 coding DNA: TGTGCCAGCAGCCCAGGGGGAGGGCCCTACGAGCAGTACTTC.

This chain uses TRBV5-4 with TRBJ1-2, with TRBD1 identical over 7 bases. Germline V CDR1 and CDR2: SGHNT, YYREEE (reference sequence). This CDR3 has 17 residues. V was clipped by 1 base and J by 1 base; unmatched bases: 10. CDR3 DNA sequence: TGTGCCAGCAGCTTGAGGGGGCCGGGACAGCTTAACTATGGCTACACCTTC. Its protein product is CASSLRGPGQLNYGYTF. Combining the CDR3 with reference TRBV5-4 and TRBJ1-2 gives the whole variable domain ETGVTQSPTHLIKTRGQQVTLRCSSQSGHNTVSWYQQALGQGPQFIFQYYREEENGRGNFPPRFSGLQFPNYSSELNVNALELDDSALYLCASSLRGPGQLNYGYTFGSGTRLTVV.

The chain carries TRBV4-1 and TRBJ1-5; D uncertain. This CDR3 spans 15 amino acids. CDR1 MGHRA and CDR2 YSYEKL come from the germline V gene. The V gene lost 2 bases and the J gene lost 5 bases, with 13 bases spanning the gap. CDR3 coding DNA: TGCGCCAGCAGCCAATTTTTTGGGAGGGATCAGCCCCAGCATTTT. Translated, it gives CASSQFFGRDQPQHF.

Worth noting for this clone: Mismatch with germline at one junction end may stem from a read error. The J gene is TRBJ1-5, the V gene TRBV6-1; TRBD1 aligns across 7 bases. Per the germline V gene, CDR1 is MNHNS and CDR2 is SASEGT. The CDR3 runs 16 residues. The CDR3 bases are TGTGCCAGCAGCGAAGCCAGGGGGGGGATTGGTCAGCCCCAGCATTTT. This gives the protein CASSEARGGIGQPQHF.